This T cell receptor beta chain was recorded in a study of T cell clonotyping in hematopoietic cell transplantation. This CDR3 has 16 residues. The V gene's germline CDR1 is MNHNS and CDR2 SASEGT. V was pared by 1 base and J by 1 base, with 13 bases between. For this clone: The antigen remains undetermined.

Documented time point: recipient sample about 28 days before transplant, after cytoreduction. Study observations and caveats: After transplant, recipient diversity fell while pathologically expanded clonotypes grew through day 180.

Clones were sequenced by immunoSEQ multiplex PCR, and TCRdb holds only the in-frame ones, with some missing. The repertoire holds tens of thousands of clones, around 96% seen once, with under 2% in the top ten. This sequence originates from a woman between 50 and 59 years old with acute myeloid leukemia. Some clones in this sample may be carry-over from other donors' samples. The sample was peripheral blood mononuclear cells, taken before stem cell transplant. The chain is built from TRBV6-1 and TRBJ1-1; no definite D call. The CDR3 loop is CASSEERYSRNTEAFF. Here the CDR3 DNA reads TGTGCCAGCAGTGAAGAAAGGTACAGCCGGAACACTGAAGCTTTCTTT.